These 16 T cell receptor beta chains share one sample of origin, sequenced in a study of cytomegalovirus exposure and HLA in healthy donors (dated by TCRdb to the late 2010s). Library preparation was by the immunoSEQ multiplex PCR assay. A mixture of 60 forward primers for TCR Vbeta segments and 13 reverse primers for TCR Jbeta segments was used in the multiplex PCR. TCRdb provides this immuneACCESS table in a form limited to in-frame rearrangements. Some clones are lacking; in checked studies, under half of them reflect an unresolved V gene, and why the rest are absent is not known. Present in this sample are roughly 120,000 clones, about 81% of which were seen just once. Together, the top ten hold less than 1.1% of the sample. Material for sequencing was PBMCs. The source is a woman in her 30s in good health and CMV-seronegative.

The V and J genes are TRBV10-1 and TRBJ2-1; TRBD2 matches 8 bases. This CDR3 has 14 amino acids. V gave up 6 bases and J gave up 5 bases; unmatched junction bases: 6. Germline CDR1 reads WNHNN; CDR2 reads SYGVQD (reference sequence). This CDR3 is CASRGAGGNNEQFF. In nucleotides, the CDR3 is TGCGCCAGCAGAGGCGCGGGGGGCAACAATGAGCAGTTCTTC.

The gene calls are TRBV6-5 and TRBJ2-1, with TRBD2 matching 8 bases. CDR1 and CDR2 (germline): MNHEY, SVGAGI. The V segment lost 4 bases and the J segment 1 base; nucleotides outside the gene matches: 6. CDR3 length: 16 amino acids. CDR3 in DNA: TGTGCCAGCAGTTTATCCAGCGGGGGATCCTACAATGAGCAGTTCTTC. It encodes CASSLSSGGSYNEQFF.

The CDR3: CSVDDRGRDEQFF. Written as DNA, the CDR3 is TGCAGCGTTGATGACAGGGGGAGGGATGAGCAGTTCTTC. The chain has TRBV29-1 and TRBJ2-1; 9 bases map to TRBD1. With 3 bases clipped from V and 8 bases from J, the junction kept 5 bases outside the gene matches. The germline V gene encodes CDR1 SQVTM and CDR2 ANQGSEA. This CDR3 is 13 amino acids long.

The chain couples TRBV6-5 to TRBJ1-2; weak D call: TRBD1 (5 bases). Trimming took off 4 bases at V and 8 bases at J, with 17 bases between the two ends. The CDR3 runs 14 residues. Germline loops: CDR1 MNHEY, CDR2 SVGAGI. The CDR3 here is CASSSGDSRRGYTF. DNA for the CDR3: TGTGCCAGCAGTTCCGGGGACTCCCGAAGGGGCTACACCTTC.

The chain is built from TRBV7-2 and TRBJ2-5; 7 bases align to TRBD2. TRBJ2-7 matches the DNA end more closely, so the J call is doubtful. This CDR3 contains 16 residues. Germline V lookup: CDR1 SGHTA, CDR2 FQGNSA. The CDR3 is CASSPPGLVRWDEQYF. DNA of the CDR3: TGTGCCAGCAGCCCACCTGGACTAGTACGTTGGGACGAGCAGTACTTC.

The rearrangement links TRBV19 to TRBJ2-1, with TRBD2 matching over 8 bases. Germline CDR1 LNHDA, CDR2 SQIVND (reference sequence). V lost 4 bases and J lost 6; bases outside the gene matches: 11. This CDR3 comprises 16 residues. The CDR3 loop reads CASSKLTSGTGNEQFF. In DNA form, the CDR3 reads TGTGCCAGTAGTAAACTTACTAGCGGAACGGGCAATGAGCAGTTCTTC.

In its sample, this clone was seen once. This rearrangement joins TRBV7-9 to TRBJ2-2, with 8 bases lining up with TRBD2. The junction had 9 bases not matched to a gene; V was cut back by 5 bases and J by 4 bases. Looked up from germline, CDR1 is SEHNR and CDR2 is FQNEAQ (reference sequence). This CDR3 is built from 16 residues. CDR3 DNA: TGTGCCAGCAGCGAAAGGGTTGCGGGAGGCACCGGGGAGCTGTTTTTT. It specifies CASSERVAGGTGELFF.

V usage is TRBV7-9 and J usage is TRBJ2-7; 7 bases are shared with TRBD2. Trimming cost V 0 bases and J 2 bases; bases outside gene matches: 7. The CDR3 has 16 amino acids. CDR1 and CDR2 from the germline V gene are SEHNR and FQNEAQ (reference sequence). CDR3 in amino acids: CASSLAPSGLTYEQYF. The CDR3 DNA reads as TGTGCCAGCAGCTTAGCCCCTAGCGGACTCACCTACGAGCAGTACTTC. The full variable domain, with the rest looked up from reference TRBV7-9 and TRBJ2-7, is DTGVSQNPRHKITKRGQNVTFRCDPISEHNRLYWYRQTLGQGPEFLTYFQNEAQLEKSRLLSDRFSAERPKGSFSTLEIQRTEQGDSAMYLCASSLAPSGLTYEQYFGPGTRLTVT.

The table lists this clone with a few counts. This rearrangement joins TRBV9 to TRBJ2-1; the match to TRBD2 covers 10 bases. The CDR3 is 15 amino acids. Per germline, CDR1 SGDLS and CDR2 YYNGEE. V dropped 4 bases and J dropped 8; count of bases not matched to a gene: 9. DNA of the CDR3: TGTGCCAGCAGCCCACTAGCGGGGCGGCTGGATGAGCAGTTCTTC. It is translated as CASSPLAGRLDEQFF.

The genes are TRBV4-1 and TRBJ2-7; D is undetermined. Germline-derived CDR1 and CDR2 are MGHRA and YSYEKL. The length of the CDR3 is 13 residues. Trimming left V 1 base short and J 7 bases short, with 11 bases between. The CDR3 region is CASSQGRAEEQYF. In DNA form, the CDR3 reads TGCGCCAGCAGCCAAGGTCGTGCGGAGGAGCAGTACTTC.

This chain links TRBV6-5 with TRBJ1-1, with 8 bases identical to TRBD1. After removal of 8 bases from V and 4 bases from J, the junction contained 3 bases not matched to a gene. Germline assignment: CDR1 MNHEY and CDR2 SVGAGI. CDR3 size: 12 residues. The CDR3 DNA is TGTGCCAGCCGGACAGGGATCACTGAAGCTTTCTTT. Encoded protein: CASRTGITEAFF.

The rearrangement uses TRBV6-5 and TRBJ1-3; TRBD1 might be the D (5 bases). The CDR3 is 15 residues long. Germline CDR1 is MNHEY and CDR2 is SVGAGI. Trimming removed 5 bases at V and 4 bases at J, with 15 bases between. The CDR3 nucleotides read TGTGCCAGCAGTACATCAGCAGGGTCCGGAAACACCATATATTTT. Residues: CASSTSAGSGNTIYF.

V and J are TRBV5-6 and TRBJ1-5, with D tentatively TRBD1 (5 bases). Trimming cost V 4 bases and J 6 bases, with 14 bases left between them. From germline, CDR1 is SGHDT and CDR2 YYEEEE. This CDR3 has 14 residues. The CDR3 is CASSRAQGSQPQHF. The CDR3 DNA reads as TGTGCCAGCAGCCGGGCCCAGGGATCTCAGCCCCAGCATTTT.

This clone was picked up a small number of times. The J gene is TRBJ2-7, the V gene TRBV5-4, with 8 bases aligning to TRBD2. Per the germline V gene, CDR1 is SGHNT and CDR2 is YYREEE (reference sequence). Trimming removed 0 bases from V and 4 bases from J; junction bases left unmatched: 9. The CDR3 totals 16 residues. The CDR3 loop reads CASSLGGEAGVYEQYF. The CDR3 bases are TGTGCCAGCAGCTTGGGCGGAGAAGCGGGAGTATACGAGCAGTACTTC.

This clone counts as medium-sized. The chain combines TRBV11-3 with TRBJ2-1, with 7 bases identical to TRBD2. The germline V gene has CDR1 SGHNT and CDR2 YENEEA. V was clipped by 1 base and J by 3 bases; unmatched bases: 6. The CDR3 sequence is 16 residues long. In nucleotides, the CDR3 is TGTGCCAGCAGCTTAGGGGGGAGGGCCCTCTACAATGAGCAGTTCTTC. It specifies CASSLGGRALYNEQFF.

The DNA for the CDR3 is TGTGCCAGCAGTTCTGGAGGGCCCTACGAGCAGTACTTC. It encodes CASSSGGPYEQYF. V and J are TRBV7-8 and TRBJ2-7; D possibly corresponds to TRBD2 (6 bases). Trimming pared 6 bases from V and 2 bases from J, leaving 11 bases between. The CDR3 totals 13 residues. In germline, CDR1 is SGHVS, CDR2 FQNEAQ.